The 12 T cell receptor beta chains presented below share a single source sample, sequenced in a study of T cell repertoires in cytomegalovirus infection. TCRdb reanalysed the reads using MiXCR and keeps one entry per CDR3 protein. The table has about 360,000 distinct CDR3 sequences, less than 20% seen once. What was sequenced was PBMCs. The receptors stem from a human donor in good health (CMV status not recorded). Some clones in this sample may be carry-over from other donors' samples.

This clonotype showed up many times. The chain recombines TRBV6-1 with TRBJ2-5, with D perhaps matching TRBD2 (5 bases). CDR1 is MNHNS and CDR2 is SASEGT in the germline V gene. V was pared by 5 bases and J by 1 base, with 14 bases between. The CDR3 is made up of 15 amino acids. The CDR3 loop is CASSRGWGPQETQYF. As DNA, the CDR3 is TGTGCCAGCAGTCGAGGGTGGGGTCCCCAAGAGACCCAGTACTTC.

This clonotype has a handful of counts. The V call is TRBV9, the J call TRBJ2-7; 9 bases align to TRBD1. Germline CDR1 reads SGDLS; CDR2 reads YYNGEE. With V trimmed by 2 bases and J by 1 base, 7 bases remained unmatched. The CDR3 has 16 amino acids. CDR3 sequence reads: CASSVGAGQGSYEQYF. The CDR3 coding sequence is TGTGCCAGCAGCGTTGGTGCTGGACAGGGGTCCTACGAGCAGTACTTC. The whole variable domain, remainder taken from reference TRBV9 and TRBJ2-7, is DSGVTQTPKHLITATGQRVTLRCSPRSGDLSVYWYQQSLDQGLQFLIQYYNGEERAKGNILERFSAQQFPDLHSELNLSSLELGDSALYFCASSVGAGQGSYEQYFGPGTRLTVT.

This rearrangement joins TRBV7-9 to TRBJ1-1; possibly TRBD1 for D (5 bases). The CDR3 has 13 residues. Germline V gives CDR1 SEHNR, CDR2 FQNEAQ (reference sequence). V was clipped by 8 bases and J by 0 bases, with 10 bases between them. The CDR3 protein is CASFRQLNTEAFF. The CDR3 DNA sequence: TGTGCCAGCTTTCGACAGTTGAACACTGAAGCTTTCTTT. The full variable domain, completed using reference TRBV7-9 and TRBJ1-1, is DTGVSQNPRHKITKRGQNVTFRCDPISEHNRLYWYRQTLGQGPEFLTYFQNEAQLEKSRLLSDRFSAERPKGSFSTLEIQRTEQGDSAMYLCASFRQLNTEAFFGQGTRLTVV.

The chain carries TRBV6-5 and TRBJ2-1; D unresolved. Trimming took 2 bases from V and 10 from J, leaving 6 bases between them. This CDR3 spans 11 amino acids. The germline V gene has CDR1 MNHEY and CDR2 SVGAGI. This CDR3 reads CASSYGREQFF. The CDR3 nucleotides read TGTGCCAGCAGTTACGGCCGAGAGCAGTTCTTC.

This clonotype was seen repeatedly, ten times or more. The gene calls are TRBV7-2 and TRBJ1-2; no clear D. The CDR3 is 13 residues long. Trimming took off 2 bases at V and 3 bases at J, with 7 bases between the two ends. Germline CDR1 SGHTA, CDR2 FQGNSA. CDR3 nucleotides: TGTGCCAGCAGCTTACCTACCGACTATGGCTACACCTTC. This gives the protein CASSLPTDYGYTF.

This clonotype has more than one count but fewer than ten. The genes are TRBV7-9 and TRBJ2-5; a weak D match, TRBD2 (5 bases). Trimming took 4 bases from V and 4 from J, leaving 19 bases between them. The CDR3 consists of 16 residues. CDR1 is SEHNR, CDR2 FQNEAQ, per germline (reference sequence). CDR3 region: CASSSRAVVGGETQYF. The CDR3 nucleotides are TGTGCCAGCAGCTCTAGGGCAGTAGTTGGAGGAGAGACCCAGTACTTC. Filled out from reference TRBV7-9 and TRBJ2-5, the complete variable domain reads DTGVSQNPRHKITKRGQNVTFRCDPISEHNRLYWYRQTLGQGPEFLTYFQNEAQLEKSRLLSDRFSAERPKGSFSTLEIQRTEQGDSAMYLCASSSRAVVGGETQYFGPGTRLLVL.

The rearrangement uses TRBV28 and TRBJ1-2, with 10 bases that match TRBD1. The CDR3 is made up of 17 amino acids. Germline CDR1 reads MDHEN; CDR2 reads SYDVKM. Trimming at V came to 5 bases and at J to 4 bases, leaving 13 bases not matched to a gene. The CDR3 DNA reads TGTGCCAGCAGTATCGGACAGGGGGAGGTTCGGGTCTATGGCTACACCTTC. Translation: CASSIGQGEVRVYGYTF.

The genes are TRBV7-2 and TRBJ2-1; D call uncertain. The V end lost 5 bases, the J end lost 6 bases, and 8 bases lay between the germline ends. CDR1 SGHTA and CDR2 FQGNSA come from the germline V gene. The CDR3 extends over 12 amino acids. The CDR3 DNA reads TGTGCCAGCAGCCAGGTGGTCAATGAGCAGTTCTTC. Encoded protein: CASSQVVNEQFF.

The chain joins TRBV19 to TRBJ1-1, with TRBD1 identical over 7 bases. The CDR3 has 16 residues. Trimming removed 4 bases from V and 3 bases from J; junction bases left unmatched: 11. Germline lookup yields CDR1 LNHDA and CDR2 SQIVND (reference sequence). The CDR3 reads CASSTFPGQLHTEAFF. For the CDR3, the DNA is TGTGCCAGTAGTACCTTCCCGGGACAGCTGCACACTGAAGCTTTCTTT.

This clonotype has more than one count but fewer than ten. V gene TRBV11-2 combines with J gene TRBJ2-2; possibly TRBD2 for D (6 bases). Trimming left V 1 base short and J 10 bases short, with 19 bases between. The germline V gene encodes CDR1 SGHAT and CDR2 FQNNGV. The CDR3 extends over 16 amino acids. The CDR3 region has the DNA TGTGCCAGCAGCTTAGCTGGTTTCGGGAGTAGGGAGGAGCTGTTTTTT. It is translated as CASSLAGFGSREELFF.

A few counts support this clonotype. The rearrangement uses TRBV19 and TRBJ1-2, with a weak D call TRBD1 (6 bases). Germline V gene data show CDR1 as LNHDA and CDR2 as SQIVND (reference sequence). V dropped 7 bases and J dropped 8 bases, with 17 bases sitting between them. The CDR3 length is 13 residues. The chain's CDR3 is CASIHRKGDGYTF. The DNA for the CDR3 is TGTGCCAGTATCCACCGGAAGGGGGACGGCTACACCTTC.

This clonotype was observed a handful of times. This rearrangement joins TRBV20-1 to TRBJ1-5; tentative D call: TRBD1 (6 bases). CDR1 is DFQATT and CDR2 is SNEGSKA in the germline V gene (reference sequence). V gave up 2 bases and J gave up 4 bases, with 6 bases separating them. The CDR3 sequence is 12 residues long. The CDR3 sequence is CSARQGNQPQHF. CDR3 DNA sequence: TGCAGTGCTAGACAGGGGAATCAGCCCCAGCATTTT.